The T cell receptor (beta chain) under discussion was sequenced for a study of blood T cell repertoires in COVID-19. V was pared by 4 bases and J by 10 bases, with 19 bases between. Germline CDR1 and CDR2: GTSNPN and SVGIG (reference sequence). This CDR3 is built from 13 residues. Patients at the Seattle site were enrolled during active infection and followed longitudinally. Sequenced by immunoSEQ multiplex PCR; TCRdb stores in-frame clones only, minus some. The sample has nearly 300,000 clones, approximately 84% seen once; the top ten hold over 1.1%. The J gene is TRBJ2-5, the V gene TRBV30; perhaps TRBD2 as D (7 bases). The receptor's source is a human donor with COVID-19, enrolled during active disease. The donor label of this sample is uncertain. Sequenced material: peripheral blood. The CDR3 reads CAWNQGRAGDQYF. In DNA form, the CDR3 reads TGTGCCTGGAATCAGGGGAGGGCAGGGGACCAGTACTTC.